This TCR beta chain was captured by sequencing in a study of blood T cell repertoires in COVID-19. Turning to the study itself: Whether acute or convalescent, the COVID-19 samples came from the United States, Italy and Spain. PBMCs, B-cell-depleted T cells, or T cells were the source of the cDNA or gDNA that made up the material.

Study processing details: Estimation of nucleated cell counts relied on the amplification of reference gene primers. Here immunoSEQ multiplex PCR was the method, and the copy in TCRdb shows in-frame clones only, minus some. That table furnishes V, J and clone size, whereas the DNA furnished D and trimming. The sample has roughly 300,000 clones; 85% to 90% are singletons. There are 14 residues in the CDR3. Trimming took off 2 bases at V and 7 bases at J, with 17 bases between the two ends. CDR1 is SQVTM and CDR2 is ANQGSEA in the germline V gene. The clonotype originates from a woman aged 25 to 39 with COVID-19, enrolled during active disease. The genes are TRBV29-1 and TRBJ1-2; a weak D match, TRBD1 (5 bases). Sequenced material: peripheral blood. The CDR3 nucleotides are TGCAGCGTTGAACCTCTCGAACGAGACAGTGGCTACACCTTC. Residues: CSVEPLERDSGYTF.